This TCR beta chain was found in a study of blood T cell repertoires in COVID-19. Study summary: PBMCs, B-cell-depleted T cells, or T cells provided the cDNA or gDNA that made up the material.

The V segment lost 5 bases and the J segment 4 bases; nucleotides outside the gene matches: 5. This CDR3 has 15 residues. Germline-derived CDR1 and CDR2 are MDHEN and SYDVKM. Original analysis: Nucleated cell counts were estimated from reference gene primer amplification. The assay was immunoSEQ multiplex PCR, and TCRdb's table has in-frame clones only and misses some. The V and J calls and clone size come from that table; D and trimming were worked out from the DNA. The table shows fewer than 85,000 clones, with over 75% occurring only once. This TCR derives from a human donor in a cohort sampled during active COVID-19. V usage is TRBV28 and J usage is TRBJ2-1, with 10 bases matching TRBD2. Material for sequencing was peripheral blood. CDR3 amino acids: CASSTTAGGYNEQFF. As DNA, the CDR3 is TGTGCCAGCAGTACCACAGCGGGAGGGTACAATGAGCAGTTCTTC.